Following are 23 T cell receptor beta chains from one sample sequenced in a study of blood T cell repertoires in COVID-19. The assay was immunoSEQ multiplex PCR, and TCRdb's table has in-frame clones only and misses some. The sample has under 300,000 clones, approximately 82% seen once; the top ten hold approximately 5.4%. The material sequenced was peripheral blood. The source is a man aged 80 or over with acute or convalescent COVID-19.

The chain joins TRBV7-8 to TRBJ2-1; 8 bases align to TRBD2. The CDR3 consists of 14 residues. The germline CDR1 and CDR2 sequences are SGHVS and FQNEAQ. V was pared by 3 bases and J by 9 bases, with 7 bases of the junction left unmatched. DNA for the CDR3: TGTGCCAGCAGCTTTGGTACGGGAGGGGTTGAGCAGTTCTTC. This translates into CASSFGTGGVEQFF.

This clone was seen a few times. Other DNA sequences of this sample code for an identical CDR3. The V call is TRBV4-1, the J call TRBJ2-5, with 7 nucleotides matching TRBD2. This CDR3 is 14 amino acids long. With V trimmed by 4 bases and J by 5 bases, 7 bases remained unmatched. From germline, CDR1 is MGHRA and CDR2 YSYEKL. For the CDR3, the DNA is TGCGCCAGCAGCCGAAAGGCCGGGGGGGAGACCCAGTACTTC. Its protein is CASSRKAGGETQYF.

J is TRBJ1-4 and V is TRBV5-8; the D is unclear. This CDR3 has 15 residues. Per the germline V gene, CDR1 is SGHTS and CDR2 is YDEGEE. Trimming stripped 7 bases from V and 4 bases from J, with 17 bases between. The CDR3 region is CASSLGGQLNEKLFF. CDR3 in DNA: TGTGCCAGCTCCCTCGGCGGGCAGCTTAATGAAAAACTGTTTTTT.

This chain links TRBV5-6 with TRBJ2-3, with 10 nucleotides matching TRBD2. Trimming cost V 4 bases and J 3 bases; bases outside gene matches: 5. This CDR3 contains 15 residues. CDR1 is SGHDT, CDR2 YYEEEE, per germline. The CDR3: CASSHHSGRTDTQYF. The CDR3 region has the DNA TGTGCCAGCAGCCATCATAGCGGGAGGACAGATACGCAGTATTTT.

A remark on this clone: Other DNA sequences from this sample encode an identical CDR3 as well. The chain joins TRBV19 to TRBJ1-3, with unresolved D. Looked up from germline, CDR1 is LNHDA and CDR2 is SQIVND (reference sequence). This CDR3 region has 15 residues. V was shortened by 7 bases and J by 0 bases, with 13 bases between the two germline ends. CDR3 DNA sequence: TGTGCCAGTACCGGGGATTCTTTCTCTGGAAACACCATATATTTT. This codes for CASTGDSFSGNTIYF.

J is TRBJ2-7 and V is TRBV20-1, with D possibly being TRBD1 (6 bases). The CDR3 contains 15 residues. CDR1 is DFQATT and CDR2 is SNEGSKA in the germline V gene (reference sequence). The V end lost 3 bases, the J end lost 2 bases, and 17 bases lay between the germline ends. The CDR3 reads CSASRPQGNPYEQYF. In DNA, the CDR3 is TGCAGTGCTAGTAGGCCACAGGGAAACCCCTACGAGCAGTACTTC.

The gene calls are TRBV7-2 and TRBJ1-3; TRBD1 aligns across 8 bases. The CDR3 totals 17 residues. V lost 3 bases, J lost 3 bases, and 10 bases stayed unmatched. CDR1 is SGHTA, CDR2 FQGNSA, per germline. The CDR3 loop reads CASSFRKQGEIGNTIYF. The CDR3 DNA sequence: TGTGCCAGCAGCTTCCGTAAACAGGGGGAGATTGGAAACACCATATATTTT.

This chain uses TRBV6-6 with TRBJ2-1; D unresolved. CDR1 MNHNY and CDR2 SVGAGI come from the germline V gene (reference sequence). V gave up 5 bases and J gave up 3 bases, with 8 bases separating them. There are 13 residues in the CDR3. CDR3 loop: CASSPRLYNEQFF. The CDR3 bases are TGTGCCAGCAGTCCCCGACTCTACAATGAGCAGTTCTTC.

The chain couples TRBV6-5 to TRBJ1-5; no clear D gene. This CDR3 contains 15 residues. Germline CDR1 MNHEY, CDR2 SVGAGI. With 5 bases removed from V and 2 bases from J, the gap between germline ends came to 13 bases. Written as DNA, the CDR3 is TGTGCCAGCAGTCTGGGAGGAGTGGGCAATCAGCCCCAGCATTTT. Protein: CASSLGGVGNQPQHF.

The chain combines TRBV10-3 with TRBJ2-3, with a possible D match to TRBD1 (7 bases). Trimming cost V 11 bases and J 5 bases, with 17 bases left between them. Germline loops: CDR1 ENHRY, CDR2 SYGVKD. The CDR3 covers 13 residues. This CDR3 is CAAGEQGGDTQYF. The CDR3 DNA sequence: TGTGCCGCGGGTGAGCAGGGGGGAGATACGCAGTATTTT.

J is TRBJ2-5 and V is TRBV5-1, with D maybe TRBD1 (6 bases). From germline, CDR1 is SGHRS and CDR2 YFSETQ. Trimming took off 0 bases at V and 3 bases at J, with 9 bases between the two ends. The CDR3 is 14 amino acids. The CDR3 sequence: CASSLGSGEETQYF. The DNA of the CDR3 is TGCGCCAGCAGCTTGGGTTCAGGGGAAGAGACCCAGTACTTC.

There are a few counts of this clone. The chain links TRBV2 to TRBJ2-7, with TRBD1 identical over 7 bases. From germline, CDR1 is SNHLY and CDR2 FYNNEI. After removal of 6 bases from V and 4 bases from J, the junction contained 6 bases not matched to a gene. CDR3 size: 13 residues. The CDR3: CASRSDRLYEQYF. CDR3 DNA: TGTGCCAGCAGGTCGGACAGGCTTTACGAGCAGTACTTC.

The chain recombines TRBV18 with TRBJ2-3, with TRBD2 identical over 7 bases. Germline V CDR1 and CDR2: KGHSH, LQKENI. The V gene end was trimmed by 1 base and the J gene end by 2 bases; junction bases not matched to a gene: 3. The CDR3 is 15 amino acids. The CDR3 protein is CASSPRRGITDTQYF. DNA of the CDR3: TGTGCCAGCTCACCACGGCGGGGGATCACAGATACGCAGTATTTT.

The chain combines TRBV10-1 with TRBJ2-1; D is perhaps TRBD1 (6 bases). The V end lost 5 bases, the J end lost 5 bases, and 19 bases lay between the germline ends. CDR1 and CDR2 from the germline V gene are WNHNN and SYGVQD (reference sequence). CDR3 length: 16 amino acids. CDR3 sequence (DNA): TGCGCCAGCAGTCGAGAAGGCAGGGGAGTACACAATGAGCAGTTCTTC. This gives the protein CASSREGRGVHNEQFF.

This chain links TRBV5-6 with TRBJ1-5; TRBD1 is a possible D gene (6 bases). Trimming left V 1 base short and J 6 bases short, with 17 bases between. CDR1 and CDR2 from the germline V gene are SGHDT and YYEEEE. This CDR3 is built from 16 residues. The CDR3 reads CASSLRSGTQFQPQHF. In DNA, the CDR3 is TGTGCCAGCAGCTTGAGGTCCGGGACACAATTTCAGCCCCAGCATTTT. Full variable domain (remainder filled in from reference TRBV5-6 and TRBJ1-5): DAGVTQSPTHLIKTRGQQVTLRCSPKSGHDTVSWYQQALGQGPQFIFQYYEEEERQRGNFPDRFSGHQFPNYSSELNVNALLLGDSALYLCASSLRSGTQFQPQHFGDGTRLSIL.

The V gene is TRBV4-1, the J gene TRBJ2-5; maybe TRBD2 (6 bases). V was clipped by 4 bases and J by 4 bases, with 10 bases between them. CDR1 and CDR2 from the germline V gene are MGHRA and YSYEKL. There are 13 residues in the CDR3. CDR3 nucleotide sequence: TGCGCCAGCAGCCCGGGGGTAAGAGAGACCCAGTACTTC. Amino acids: CASSPGVRETQYF.

The CDR3 reads CASSQVGGGFGKLFF. CDR3 nucleotide sequence: TGTGCCAGCAGCCAAGTGGGGGGTGGTTTCGGAAAACTGTTTTTT. The genes are TRBV3-1 (or the pseudogene TRBV3-2) and TRBJ1-4, with D possibly being TRBD1 (5 bases). Trimming took off 1 base at V and 10 bases at J, with 16 bases between the two ends. Looked up from germline, CDR1 is LGHDT and CDR2 is YNNKEL (reference sequence). CDR3 length equals 15 residues.

A single count supports this clone. The rearrangement links TRBV6-2 or TRBV6-3 to TRBJ2-2, with 10 bases aligning to TRBD2. J was trimmed by 1 base and V by 2 bases; bases with no gene match: 7. The CDR3 has 18 residues. The germline V gene encodes CDR1 MNHEY and CDR2 SVGEGT. The CDR3 region is CASSYPSWTSGNTGELFF. CDR3 in DNA: TGTGCCAGCAGTTACCCCTCCTGGACTAGCGGGAACACCGGGGAGCTGTTTTTT.

The gene calls are TRBV15 and TRBJ2-1; D ambiguous. The CDR3 contains 14 residues. CDR1 LNHNV and CDR2 YYDKDF come from the germline V gene (reference sequence). Trimming stripped 5 bases from V and 0 bases from J, with 8 bases between. In DNA, the CDR3 is TGTGCCACCAGCCGGTCTAGCTCCTACAATGAGCAGTTCTTC. Translated, it gives CATSRSSSYNEQFF.

V is TRBV4-1 and J is TRBJ2-1, with 7 bases lining up with TRBD2. This CDR3 is 18 amino acids long. J gave up 4 bases and V 6 bases, and 18 bases lay outside the gene matches. The germline CDR1 and CDR2 sequences are MGHRA and YSYEKL. Here the CDR3 reads CASSPTALSSGNYNEQFF. The CDR3 DNA sequence: TGCGCCAGCAGTCCAACGGCTTTGTCTAGCGGAAATTACAATGAGCAGTTCTTC.

The genes are TRBV10-3 and TRBJ2-3, with 12 bases matching TRBD2. After removal of 11 bases from V and 5 bases from J, the junction contained 17 bases not matched to a gene. CDR3 length: 17 amino acids. Germline V lookup: CDR1 ENHRY, CDR2 SYGVKD. CDR3 amino acids: CAARSASGREGGDTQYF. DNA of the CDR3: TGTGCCGCGCGATCGGCTAGCGGGAGGGAAGGCGGAGATACGCAGTATTTT.

This clone was picked up one time. The chain carries TRBV7-9 and TRBJ2-7; possible D gene TRBD1, 7 bases. The CDR3 length is 14 residues. The V and J ends lost 3 bases and 3 bases respectively, with 12 bases between them. Germline V gene lookup returns CDR1 SEHNR and CDR2 FQNEAQ (reference sequence). CDR3 protein: CASSFGGGVYEQYF. The DNA of the CDR3 is TGTGCCAGCAGCTTCGGAGGGGGCGTCTACGAGCAGTACTTC.

The J gene is TRBJ2-2, the V gene TRBV6-5; 7 bases align to TRBD1. V lost 8 bases, J lost 4 bases, and 10 bases stayed unmatched. This CDR3 region has 15 residues. The germline V gene encodes CDR1 MNHEY and CDR2 SVGAGI. The CDR3 DNA sequence: TGTGCCAGCCTGGTGGCAGGGGGTAGCACCGGGGAGCTGTTTTTT. It encodes CASLVAGGSTGELFF.